Listed below are T cell receptor beta chains from one sample, sequenced in a study of beta chain features in type 1 diabetes. Using immunoSEQ multiplex PCR, the repertoire was profiled, and TCRdb retains in-frame clones only, with some absent. The sample lists roughly 450,000 clones, 11% to 15% seen once, with less than 0.04% in the top ten. The sequencing input was naive CD4+ T cells from blood. Source of these receptors: a man under 40 in good health. Each CDR3 is given with its conserved first and last residue. The order of the fields is J gene, clone size, V gene, D gene, CDR3 protein, CDR3 DNA. D genes are given only for firm matches. For some rows the clone size is stated as once, few or many, or as a class when expanded; others skip it.

>TRBJ1-1|few|TRBV25-1|.
CASGLAGGKAEAFF
TGTGCCAGCGGTCTTGCGGGGGGAAAGGCTGAAGCTTTCTTT
>TRBJ2-1|few|TRBV7-6|TRBD2
CASSPTSSLYNEQFF
TGTGCCAGCAGCCCGACTAGCAGCCTTTACAATGAGCAGTTCTTC
>TRBJ2-3|few|TRBV7-2|.
CASSPSLSTDTQYF
TGTGCCAGCAGCCCGAGTTTGAGCACAGATACGCAGTATTTT
>TRBJ2-5|few|TRBV4-3|.
CASSPALSGSRKTQYF
TGCGCCAGCAGCCCGGCGCTGTCGGGAAGTAGGAAGACCCAGTACTTC
>TRBJ2-5|.|TRBV13|TRBD2
CASSLEGLAGASTQYF
TGTGCCAGCAGCTTAGAGGGACTAGCGGGGGCTTCTACCCAGTACTTC
>TRBJ2-1|few|TRBV2|TRBD2
CASTLAGIAGEQFF
TGTGCCAGCACCTTAGCGGGCATCGCGGGGGAGCAGTTCTTC
>TRBJ1-1|.|TRBV5-4|.
CASSLRNTEAFF
TGTGCCAGCAGCTTGCGTAACACTGAAGCTTTCTTT
>TRBJ1-1|.|TRBV9|.
CASSAQDWVTGAFF
TGTGCCAGCAGCGCACAGGATTGGGTCACTGGAGCTTTCTTT
>TRBJ1-5|.|TRBV7-2|TRBD1
CASSSGQYQPQHF
TGTGCCAGCAGCTCGGGACAGTATCAGCCCCAGCATTTT
>TRBJ1-1|.|TRBV4-1|TRBD1
CASSQGWTGTMNTEAFF
TGCGCCAGCAGCCAAGGTTGGACAGGCACAATGAACACTGAAGCTTTCTTT
>TRBJ2-5|few|TRBV6-6|TRBD2
CASSYAGGPSETQYF
TGTGCCAGCAGTTACGCGGGAGGGCCGAGTGAGACCCAGTACTTC
>TRBJ2-1|.|TRBV30|TRBD1
CAWSVRDREFF
TGTGCCTGGAGTGTACGGGACAGGGAGTTCTTC
>TRBJ2-5|.|TRBV4-2|TRBD2
CASSQATSGSGSETQYF
TGTGCCAGCAGCCAAGCGACTAGCGGGAGCGGGTCGGAGACCCAGTACTTC
>TRBJ1-3|few|TRBV4-1|TRBD1
CASSQTRDRGYTIYF
TGCGCCAGCAGCCAAACAAGAGACAGGGGCTACACCATATATTTT
>TRBJ2-1|.|TRBV19|.
CASSIRGGSYNEQFF
TGTGCCAGTAGTATTCGAGGGGGCTCCTACAATGAGCAGTTCTTC
>TRBJ2-1|.|TRBV29-1|TRBD1
CSALTGVGNEQFF
TGCAGCGCATTGACAGGGGTGGGGAATGAGCAGTTCTTC
>TRBJ2-1|.|TRBV5-6|.
CASSPGVSTSEQFF
TGTGCCAGCAGCCCGGGGGTGAGTACTTCCGAGCAGTTCTTC
>TRBJ2-1|.|TRBV5-6|.
CASSHSGLPNNEQFF
TGTGCCAGCAGCCACAGCGGTCTACCCAACAATGAGCAGTTCTTC
>TRBJ2-1|few|TRBV6-1|TRBD2
CASSERLAGEVNEQFF
TGTGCCAGCAGTGAACGACTAGCGGGAGAGGTGAATGAGCAGTTCTTC
>TRBJ2-6|.|TRBV14|.
CATRHSGANVLTF
TGTGCCACCCGCCATTCTGGGGCCAACGTCCTGACTTTC
>TRBJ1-5|.|TRBV4-2|.
CASSLDPNQPQHF
TGTGCCAGCAGCCTCGATCCGAATCAGCCCCAGCATTTT
>TRBJ1-2|few|TRBV19|.
CASSIRREPNYGYTF
TGTGCCAGTAGTATTAGGAGGGAACCCAACTATGGCTACACCTTC
>TRBJ2-3|.|TRBV4-3|.
CASSQRSTDTQYF
TGCGCCAGCAGCCAGAGGAGCACAGATACGCAGTATTTT
>TRBJ2-5|.|TRBV6-5|.
CASSSPAGFGETQYF
TGTGCCAGCAGTTCACCCGCGGGATTTGGGGAGACCCAGTACTTC
>TRBJ2-6|.|TRBV28|.
CASSLWTAGANVLTF
TGTGCCAGCAGCTTGTGGACTGCTGGGGCCAACGTCCTGACTTTC
>TRBJ2-1|few|TRBV6-5|TRBD2
CASSYLTSGRPHEQFF
TGTGCCAGCAGTTACCTCACTAGCGGGAGACCCCATGAGCAGTTCTTC
>TRBJ2-4|.|TRBV27|.
CASSPPGRNLAKNIQYF
TGTGCCAGCAGCCCTCCTGGGAGAAATCTAGCCAAAAACATTCAGTACTTC
>TRBJ2-3|few|TRBV7-2|.
CASSLARADTQYF
TGTGCCAGCAGCTTAGCGCGAGCAGATACGCAGTATTTT
>TRBJ2-7|few|TRBV10-3|.
CAISATPAEQYF
TGTGCCATCAGTGCGACCCCGGCCGAGCAGTACTTC
>TRBJ2-7|few|TRBV5-1|TRBD1
CASSMTGFGYEQYF
TGCGCCAGCAGCATGACAGGGTTCGGCTACGAGCAGTACTTC
>TRBJ1-1|.|TRBV11-3|TRBD1
CASSLSTGGGDTEAFF
TGTGCCAGCAGCTTATCGACAGGGGGAGGGGACACTGAAGCTTTCTTT
>TRBJ2-7|.|TRBV5-4|TRBD1
CASSPEPGQGGEQYF
TGTGCCAGCAGCCCCGAACCGGGACAGGGAGGCGAGCAGTACTTC
>TRBJ2-3|few|TRBV6-1|.
CASQWDSGGDTQYF
TGTGCCAGCCAATGGGACTCCGGGGGAGATACGCAGTATTTT
>TRBJ2-7|.|TRBV15|.
CATNSLPGVAPYEQYF
TGTGCCACCAATAGCCTCCCAGGGGTCGCTCCGTACGAGCAGTACTTC
>TRBJ2-3|few|TRBV9|TRBD1
CASSVGAGGDTQYF
TGTGCCAGCAGCGTAGGGGCAGGGGGAGATACGCAGTATTTT
>TRBJ2-5|.|TRBV18|.
CASSPSLSEYQETQYF
TGTGCCAGCTCACCATCTTTATCGGAGTACCAAGAGACCCAGTACTTC
>TRBJ2-7|few|TRBV27|TRBD2
CASSLAGTSIYEQYF
TGTGCCAGCAGTCTCGCCGGGACTAGCATCTACGAGCAGTACTTC
>TRBJ2-3|few|TRBV19|.
CAIARGAHFTDTQYF
TGTGCCATCGCGCGGGGCGCACACTTCACAGATACGCAGTATTTT
>TRBJ1-3|.|TRBV4-1|.
CASSQEQGMGNTIYF
TGCGCCAGCAGCCAAGAACAGGGCATGGGAAACACCATATATTTT
>TRBJ2-5|.|TRBV20-1|TRBD1
CSARDRDRFYF
TGCAGTGCTAGAGACCGGGACAGGTTTTACTTC
>TRBJ2-4|.|TRBV29-1|TRBD2
CSVAHGLAGVNIQYF
TGCAGCGTGGCCCATGGGCTAGCGGGAGTAAACATTCAGTACTTC
>TRBJ2-1|few|TRBV5-8|.
CASSLAGDFNEQFF
TGTGCCAGCAGCTTGGCGGGAGACTTCAATGAGCAGTTCTTC
>TRBJ2-5|.|TRBV4-3|TRBD2
CASSQDWTSGGPETQYF
TGCGCCAGCAGCCAAGATTGGACTAGCGGGGGACCCGAGACCCAGTACTTC
>TRBJ2-5|.|TRBV5-1|.
CASSLDGYQETQYF
TGCGCCAGCAGCTTGGATGGGTACCAAGAGACCCAGTACTTC
>TRBJ2-2|few|TRBV28|TRBD1
CASSLTGGRELFF
TGTGCCAGCAGTTTAACAGGGGGAAGGGAGCTGTTTTTT
>TRBJ2-6|.|TRBV4-3|.
CASSHRRGSGANVLTF
TGCGCCAGCAGCCACCGGAGGGGCTCTGGGGCCAACGTCCTGACTTTC
>TRBJ2-7|.|TRBV5-1|TRBD1
CASSTDRYYEQYF
TGCGCCAGCAGCACGGACAGGTACTACGAGCAGTACTTC
>TRBJ1-5|few|TRBV9|.
CASSVDTREQPQHF
TGTGCCAGCAGCGTAGACACTCGGGAGCAGCCCCAGCATTTT
>TRBJ2-7|few|TRBV7-2|.
CASSRPGRPYEQYF
TGTGCCAGCAGCCGACCGGGACGGCCATACGAGCAGTACTTC
>TRBJ2-5|few|TRBV7-2|.
CASSLAGRETQYF
TGTGCCAGCAGCTTGGCAGGGAGAGAGACCCAGTACTTC
>TRBJ1-5|.|TRBV6-5|.
CASGRNQPQHF
TGTGCCAGCGGCCGCAATCAGCCCCAGCATTTT
>TRBJ2-1|few|TRBV7-2|TRBD2
CASSPRLAGANEQFF
TGTGCCAGCAGCCCCCGACTAGCGGGGGCGAATGAGCAGTTCTTC
>TRBJ2-2|.|TRBV10-3|.
CAINGLGNTGELFF
TGTGCCATCAACGGTCTGGGTAACACCGGGGAGCTGTTTTTT
>TRBJ2-1|few|TRBV7-9|.
CASSLGPDNEQFF
TGTGCCAGCAGCTTAGGGCCAGACAATGAGCAGTTCTTC
>TRBJ1-5|few|TRBV19|.
CASSFTDSNQPQHF
TGTGCCAGTAGTTTCACAGATAGCAATCAGCCCCAGCATTTT
>TRBJ1-1|.|TRBV7-9|.
CASSTFGENTEAFF
TGTGCCAGCAGCACCTTTGGAGAGAACACTGAAGCTTTCTTT
>TRBJ2-3|.|TRBV25-1|.
CASKQTGTYSTDTQYF
TGTGCCAGCAAGCAGACGGGTACCTATAGCACAGATACGCAGTATTTT
>TRBJ2-1|.|TRBV7-3|.
CATGTRDYNEQFF
TGTGCCACCGGGACACGGGACTACAATGAGCAGTTCTTC
>TRBJ2-3|.|TRBV7-9|.
CASSLGASSDTQYF
TGTGCCAGCAGCTTAGGGGCATCCTCAGATACGCAGTATTTT